Following are 23 T cell receptor beta chains from one sample sequenced in a study of blood T cells in healthy people across ages. Then a second PCR, running roughly 7 to 11 cycles, was carried out with a sample-barcoded 5' primer and a J-beta primer mix. TCRdb independently ran MiXCR on the 5' RACE reads; one entry per CDR3 protein. This table holds some 730,000 distinct CDR3 sequences, approximately 21% found once. Sequenced material: blood. The receptor source for this set is a man aged 70 or older in good health.

This sequence joins TRBV10-3 and TRBJ2-1; D call uncertain. The last part of the DNA fits TRBJ2-7 better; the J call may be wrong. Germline CDR1 ENHRY, CDR2 SYGVKD. There are 13 residues in the CDR3. The CDR3 protein is CAISGSVSYEQYF. The CDR3, as DNA: TGTGCCATCAGTGGATCAGTTTCCTACGAGCAGTACTTC.

This clonotype was observed a single time. This rearrangement joins TRBV20-1 to TRBJ1-1; possible D gene TRBD1, 5 bases. The CDR3 loop spans 12 amino acids. Deletions cut 3 bases from V and 5 bases from J, with 10 bases between. The germline CDR1 and CDR2 sequences are DFQATT and SNEGSKA (reference sequence). Written as DNA, the CDR3 is TGCAGTGCTAGTCAGGGCAGAACTGAAGCTTTCTTT. Encoded protein: CSASQGRTEAFF.

This clonotype showed up just a few times. The V call is TRBV11-3, the J call TRBJ2-5; 8 positions match TRBD1. The CDR3 has 15 residues. Germline V gene data show CDR1 as SGHNT and CDR2 as YENEEA. V lost 4 bases, J lost 0 bases, and 4 bases stayed unmatched. CDR3 DNA sequence: TGTGCCAGCAGCTGGACAGGGACGAACCAAGAGACCCAGTACTTC. Its protein product is CASSWTGTNQETQYF.

This chain uses TRBV20-1 with TRBJ2-3, with 9 nucleotides matching TRBD2. This CDR3 has 18 residues. The V gene's germline CDR1 is DFQATT and CDR2 SNEGSKA (reference sequence). V dropped 2 bases and J dropped 2; count of bases not matched to a gene: 14. DNA of the CDR3: TGCAGTGCTAGAAAGTGGGGGGTAGCGGGAGATTACACAGATACGCAGTATTTT. This gives the protein CSARKWGVAGDYTDTQYF.

The V gene is TRBV21-1, the J gene TRBJ2-5. The J call may be faulty, since TRBJ2-7 better matches the DNA end. TRBV21-1 constitutes a pseudogene. This CDR3 region has 13 residues. The CDR3 region has the DNA TGTGCCAGCAGCAAAGCCGACCACTACGAGCAGTACGTC. Translation: CASSKADHYEQYV.

The gene calls are TRBV27 and TRBJ1-3; D is unresolved. Per germline, CDR1 MNHEY and CDR2 SMNVEV (reference sequence). Trimming cost V 5 bases and J 0 bases, with 14 bases left between them. This CDR3 comprises 16 residues. The chain's CDR3 is CASSLKPYNSGNTIYF. CDR3 DNA: TGTGCCAGCAGTCTAAAGCCGTATAACTCTGGAAACACCATATATTTT.

The chain links TRBV7-2 to TRBJ2-1, with unresolved D. Per germline, CDR1 SGHTA and CDR2 FQGNSA. V was trimmed by 0 bases and J by 8 bases, leaving 11 bases between them. This CDR3 contains 14 residues. The CDR3 bases are TGTGCCAGCAGCTTAGCCCTAGTTTTCGATGAGCAGTTCTTC. Amino acid sequence: CASSLALVFDEQFF.

J is TRBJ2-5 and V is TRBV7-9; D unresolved. CDR3 length: 12 residues. The V end lost 5 bases, the J end lost 5 bases, and 9 bases lay between the germline ends. In germline, CDR1 is SEHNR, CDR2 FQNEAQ (reference sequence). The CDR3 DNA is TGTGCCAGCAGCGAACAGAGGGAGACCCAGTACTTC. As protein: CASSEQRETQYF.

The sample holds a few counts of this clonotype. The CDR3 nucleotides read TGTGCCAGCAGCTTCCCCAGGGGGCCCCTTGGCTATGGCTACACCTTC. It translates to CASSFPRGPLGYGYTF. V and J are TRBV5-6 and TRBJ1-2; 8 bases are a match to TRBD1. Germline-derived CDR1 and CDR2 are SGHDT and YYEEEE. The junction had 10 bases not matched to a gene; V was cut back by 2 bases and J by 4 bases. This CDR3 is 16 amino acids long.

The chain links TRBV5-1 to TRBJ2-7; D gene uncertain. CDR3 length: 13 residues. Between the trimmed V and J ends, which lost 4 bases and 7 bases, there was a span of 15 bases. CDR1 and CDR2 (germline): SGHRS, YFSETQ. This CDR3 reads CASSPSAIGEQYF. DNA for the CDR3: TGCGCCAGCAGCCCGTCAGCGATCGGAGAGCAGTACTTC. Using reference TRBV5-1 and TRBJ2-7 for the parts outside the CDR3, the full variable domain is KAGVTQTPRYLIKTRGQQVTLSCSPISGHRSVSWYQQTPGQGLQFLFEYFSETQRNKGNFPGRFSGRQFSNSRSEMNVSTLELGDSALYLCASSPSAIGEQYFGPGTRLTVT.

This clonotype was seen only a few times. The CDR3 DNA reads as TGCAGCGTTGAAGTGTGGCGACAGAGTAACACTGAAGCTTTCTTT. Translating gives CSVEVWRQSNTEAFF. The J gene is TRBJ1-1, the V gene TRBV29-1; D might be TRBD1 (5 bases). V shed 1 base and J shed 2 bases, with 14 bases lying between them. The CDR3 consists of 15 residues. Germline loops: CDR1 SQVTM, CDR2 ANQGSEA.

This clonotype was picked up a small number of times. The gene calls are TRBV29-1 and TRBJ2-7; D not certain. The J call is doubtful: the DNA matches TRBJ2-1 better. Germline assignment: CDR1 SQVTM and CDR2 ANQGSEA. The CDR3 is 12 amino acids. The CDR3 spells CSVDVSGNEQFF. The CDR3, as DNA: TGCAGCGTTGATGTCTCCGGCAATGAGCAGTTCTTC.

The rearrangement links TRBV20-1 to TRBJ1-5; no clear D gene. Deletions cut 5 bases from V and 7 bases from J, with 18 bases between. The CDR3 totals 14 residues. The V gene's germline CDR1 is DFQATT and CDR2 SNEGSKA (reference sequence). The DNA of the CDR3 is TGCAGTGCTGGTAGGGCAGGAGGTAACCAGCCCCAGCATTTT. Translating it yields CSAGRAGGNQPQHF.

This clonotype was counted a few times. V and J are TRBV12-3 or TRBV12-4 and TRBJ2-1; D possibly corresponds to TRBD1 (5 bases). This CDR3 comprises 16 residues. Trimming removed 4 bases from V and 7 bases from J, with 20 bases in between. The DNA of the CDR3 is TGTGCCAGCAGTTCCACGGGCAAAGGGGCCCAGAATGAGCAGTTCTTC. It is translated as CASSSTGKGAQNEQFF.

This clonotype was detected only a few times. The gene calls are TRBV6-6 and TRBJ2-6, with D tentatively TRBD2 (5 bases). From germline, CDR1 is MNHNY and CDR2 SVGAGI (reference sequence). The CDR3 has 12 amino acids. Trimming shortened V by 6 bases and J by 9 bases, and 9 bases separated the two germline ends. CDR3: CASSSGLNVLTF. The CDR3 region has the DNA TGTGCCAGCAGCTCTGGACTCAACGTCCTGACTTTC.

The DNA for the CDR3 is TGCAGTGTCCTCGACGGCTACGAGCAGTACTTC. It translates to CSVLDGYEQYF. This chain links TRBV20-1 with TRBJ2-7; D is uncertain. V lost 7 bases and J lost 3, with 10 bases in between. CDR3 size: 11 residues. CDR1 and CDR2 from the germline V gene are DFQATT and SNEGSKA (reference sequence).

In this sample, this clonotype turned up a few times. The rearrangement links TRBV20-1 to TRBJ1-2; D possibly corresponds to TRBD1 (6 bases). Germline CDR1 is DFQATT and CDR2 is SNEGSKA (reference sequence). This CDR3 is built from 13 residues. V was pared by 5 bases and J by 8 bases, with 18 bases between. This chain's CDR3 is CSAGGGQHKGYTF. The CDR3 region has the DNA TGCAGTGCTGGAGGGGGGCAGCATAAAGGCTACACCTTC.

V gene TRBV21-1 combines with J gene TRBJ1-4; the listed D gene, TRBD1, was not tested against the DNA. TRBV21-1 is an annotated pseudogene. This CDR3 is 16 amino acids long. The CDR3 DNA reads as TGTGCCAGCAGCGGACAAGGTGGACAACTTAATGAAAAACTGTTTTTT. This gives the protein CASSGQGGQLNEKLFF.

In its sample, this clonotype was seen a few times. The V call is TRBV9, the J call TRBJ1-3; 9 bases agree with TRBD1. V dropped 3 bases and J dropped 2; count of bases not matched to a gene: 6. Germline CDR1 SGDLS, CDR2 YYNGEE. This CDR3 is 16 amino acids long. This CDR3 is CASSGYRGLPGNTIYF. The CDR3 nucleotides read TGTGCCAGCAGCGGATACAGGGGGCTTCCTGGAAACACCATATATTTT.

J is TRBJ1-2 and V is TRBV7-2; 7 nucleotides agree with TRBD1. V dropped 5 bases and J dropped 7; count of bases not matched to a gene: 10. CDR3 length equals 14 residues. Germline V CDR1 and CDR2: SGHTA, FQGNSA. The CDR3 DNA follows: TGTGCCAGCAGCCCCGAGACAGGGTATGGTGGCTACACCTTC. Protein: CASSPETGYGGYTF.

This clonotype turned up a few times. J is TRBJ2-3 and V is TRBV5-1, with D perhaps being TRBD1 or TRBD2 (7 bases each). Germline V gene lookup returns CDR1 SGHRS and CDR2 YFSETQ. This CDR3 spans 15 amino acids. The ends were cut back, 5 bases at V and 1 base at J, with 14 bases in the middle. The DNA of the CDR3 is TGCGCCAGCAGGCCCGGGGGGACAGGCACAGATACGCAGTATTTT. Translated: CASRPGGTGTDTQYF.

This clonotype was detected a few times. The chain employs TRBV6-1 and TRBJ2-5; a weak D match, TRBD1 (6 bases). The J call is in doubt because the DNA end fits TRBJ2-7 better. This CDR3 contains 15 residues. CDR1 and CDR2 (germline): MNHNS, SASEGT. The CDR3 DNA is TGTGCCAGCAGTTTCAGGGGAGTTGGCTCCTACGAGCAGTACTTC. It specifies CASSFRGVGSYEQYF.

This clonotype was seen a handful of times. The genes are TRBV7-2 and TRBJ1-5; D remains unclear. Trimming removed 3 bases at V and 4 bases at J, with 10 bases between. Germline-derived CDR1 and CDR2 are SGHTA and FQGNSA. The length of the CDR3 is 14 residues. This CDR3 reads CASSFVGNNQPQHF. In nucleotides, the CDR3 is TGTGCCAGCAGCTTCGTCGGAAATAATCAGCCCCAGCATTTT.